Below are 28 T cell receptor beta chains sequenced from a single sample in a study of blood T cells in healthy people across ages. Through a sample-barcoded 5' primer and a J-beta primer mix, a second PCR was run for roughly 6 to 12 cycles. One entry per CDR3 protein results from TCRdb running MiXCR on the 5' RACE reads. The data contain 700,000 or so distinct CDR3 sequences, about 20% of them singletons. Sequenced sample: blood. All receptors come from a man aged 70-80 years in good health.

The chain joins TRBV15 to TRBJ1-1, with D unclear. The germline V gene encodes CDR1 LNHNV and CDR2 YYDKDF (reference sequence). The V and J ends lost 5 bases and 10 bases respectively, with 20 bases between them. The CDR3 runs 14 residues. CDR3 in amino acids: CATSRLDGRNGAFF. DNA of the CDR3: TGTGCCACCAGCCGACTTGATGGCAGGAATGGAGCTTTCTTT.

This clonotype appeared a single time. The chain recombines TRBV10-3 with TRBJ2-3; a weak D match, TRBD1 (6 bases). V lost 6 bases and J 2 bases, leaving 12 bases between the germline ends. The CDR3 covers 14 residues. In germline, CDR1 is ENHRY, CDR2 SYGVKD. CDR3 loop: CAISTGHLTDTQYF. CDR3 coding DNA: TGTGCCATCAGCACGGGACATCTCACAGATACGCAGTATTTT.

The chain employs TRBV5-1 and TRBJ2-1; 7 bases line up with TRBD2. Germline trimming cut 5 bases from V and 6 bases from J; bases unmatched to any gene: 14. The germline gives CDR1 SGHRS, CDR2 YFSETQ. This CDR3 comprises 16 residues. Written as DNA, the CDR3 is TGCGCCAGCAGGTCAGCCCCGGGAGGAGGTGGCAATGAGCAGTTCTTC. This sequence encodes CASRSAPGGGGNEQFF.

The chain employs TRBV5-1 and TRBJ2-1; the match to TRBD2 covers 15 bases. The CDR3 sequence is 15 residues long. The V gene end was trimmed by 4 bases and the J gene end by 7 bases; junction bases not matched to a gene: 3. Germline V gene sequence: CDR1 SGHRS, CDR2 YFSETQ. CDR3 coding DNA: TGCGCCAGCAGCACCGGGACTAGCGGGAGGAATGAGCAGTTCTTC. Translating gives CASSTGTSGRNEQFF.

Of note for this clonotype: Since the CDR3 does not end with the conserved phenylalanine or tryptophan, this likely comes from a read error. The chain joins TRBV4-1 to TRBJ2-7; maybe TRBD2 (7 bases). Germline assignment: CDR1 MGHRA and CDR2 YSYEKL. The CDR3 contains 15 residues. V was shortened by 0 bases and J by 3 bases, with 12 bases between the two germline ends. The CDR3 region is CASSQDRGGGYEQYL. The DNA of the CDR3 is TGCGCCAGCAGCCAAGATCGGGGAGGGGGCTACGAGCAGTACCTC.

This clonotype was seen a handful of times. It may be a read error: a sequence one base away is much more abundant. The CDR3 DNA follows: TGTGCCGCCAGCCAGACAAACAATGAGCAGTTCTTC. Encoded protein: CAASQTNNEQFF. This sequence joins TRBV24-1 and TRBJ2-1; no firm D call. CDR3 length equals 12 residues. Germline assignment: CDR1 KGHDR and CDR2 SFDVKD.

The chain carries TRBV20-1 and TRBJ2-5; D unresolved. The CDR3 length is 13 residues. Per the germline V gene, CDR1 is DFQATT and CDR2 is SNEGSKA (reference sequence). V was cut by 6 bases and J by 4 bases, with 15 bases left in between. The CDR3, as DNA: TGCAGTGCCGAAACCCCGACCGGAGAGACCCAGTACTTC. It yields the protein CSAETPTGETQYF.

The J gene is TRBJ2-4, the V gene TRBV3-1; D is possibly TRBD1 (5 bases). The length of the CDR3 is 15 residues. Germline V gene sequence: CDR1 LGHDT, CDR2 YNNKEL (reference sequence). V was clipped by 0 bases and J by 8 bases, with 14 bases between them. The CDR3 here is CASSQEEAGHDIQYF. The DNA for the CDR3 is TGTGCCAGCAGCCAAGAAGAGGCAGGACACGACATTCAGTACTTC.

This clonotype was seen a handful of times. The chain uses TRBV6-5 and TRBJ1-6; a possible D gene is TRBD1 (6 bases). With 6 bases removed from V and 0 bases from J, the gap between germline ends came to 12 bases. The CDR3 extends over 16 amino acids. Germline CDR1 MNHEY, CDR2 SVGAGI. CDR3 loop: CASRPRTASYNSPLHF. The CDR3 bases are TGTGCCAGCAGGCCCCGGACAGCCTCCTATAATTCACCCCTCCACTTT.

The sample holds a few counts of this clonotype. The rearrangement links TRBV3-1 to TRBJ2-5, with 8 bases identical to TRBD2. The CDR3 totals 17 residues. V lost 0 bases, J lost 1 base, and 7 bases stayed unmatched. CDR1 is LGHDT, CDR2 YNNKEL, per germline (reference sequence). CDR3 region: CASSQDLERGIQETQYF. The CDR3 DNA follows: TGTGCCAGCAGCCAAGATTTGGAGCGGGGGATCCAAGAGACCCAGTACTTC.

The genes are TRBV6-5 and TRBJ2-1; tentatively, D is TRBD2 (5 bases). From germline, CDR1 is MNHEY and CDR2 SVGAGI. There are 15 residues in the CDR3. V gave up 2 bases and J gave up 6 bases, with 14 bases separating them. DNA for the CDR3: TGTGCCAGCAGTTACCGAGGACTTTCACTCAATGAGCAGTTCTTC. Translated, it gives CASSYRGLSLNEQFF.

The rearrangement uses TRBV15 and TRBJ1-4; 7 positions agree with TRBD1. Trimming removed 3 bases from V and 8 bases from J; junction bases left unmatched: 15. The CDR3 totals 17 residues. Germline lookup yields CDR1 LNHNV and CDR2 YYDKDF (reference sequence). CDR3 in DNA: TGTGCCACCAGCAGTCAACCCGGACAGGTACGACAGGAAAAACTGTTTTTT. As protein: CATSSQPGQVRQEKLFF.

The chain combines TRBV29-1 with TRBJ1-2, with no clear D. In germline, CDR1 is SQVTM, CDR2 ANQGSEA. CDR3 length: 12 residues. Trimming pared 5 bases from V and 6 bases from J, leaving 13 bases between. The CDR3 is CSVPKVLHGYTF. DNA for the CDR3: TGCAGCGTTCCCAAAGTTCTGCATGGCTACACCTTC. Supplemented by reference TRBV29-1 and TRBJ1-2, the full variable domain reads SAVISQKPSRDICQRGTSLTIQCQVDSQVTMMFWYRQQPGQSLTLIATANQGSEATYESGFVIDKFPISRPNLTFSTLTVSNMSPEDSSIYLCSVPKVLHGYTFGSGTRLTVV.

This chain uses TRBV6-2 or TRBV6-3 with TRBJ2-7, with TRBD1 as a possible D gene (6 bases). Germline V gene sequence: CDR1 MNHEY, CDR2 SVGEGT. The CDR3 sequence is 13 residues long. The V gene lost 5 bases and the J gene lost 3 bases, with 11 bases spanning the gap. The CDR3 nucleotides read TGTGCCAGCAGTCAGGACAGACACTACGAGCAGTACGTC. Translating it yields CASSQDRHYEQYV.

In this sample, this clonotype turned up once. J is TRBJ1-2 and V is TRBV7-2, with D hard to call. The CDR3 runs 14 residues. V was trimmed by 1 base and J by 8 bases, leaving 14 bases between them. Germline V lookup: CDR1 SGHTA, CDR2 FQGNSA. The CDR3 here is CASSLGGISRGYTF. CDR3 in DNA: TGTGCCAGCAGCTTAGGGGGAATCTCGAGAGGCTACACCTTC.

This clonotype was found many times. The chain links TRBV15 to TRBJ2-3, with a tentative D call TRBD1 (5 bases). CDR3 length equals 16 residues. Germline V gene data show CDR1 as LNHNV and CDR2 as YYDKDF (reference sequence). V was clipped by 6 bases and J by 0 bases, with 16 bases between them. The CDR3 here is CATRRFGASSTDTQYF. The DNA for the CDR3 is TGTGCCACCAGGCGTTTTGGGGCTTCTAGCACAGATACGCAGTATTTT.

The rearrangement uses TRBV5-1 and TRBJ2-3; TRBD2 might be the D (6 bases). The CDR3 is 14 residues long. The germline V gene encodes CDR1 SGHRS and CDR2 YFSETQ. Between the trimmed V and J ends, which lost 2 bases and 6 bases, there was a span of 13 bases. The CDR3 DNA reads as TGCGCCAGCAGCTTCGGAGGGTTCAGGGATACGCAGTATTTT. Translation: CASSFGGFRDTQYF.

The genes are TRBV6-5 and TRBJ2-5; 8 nucleotides agree with TRBD2. The J call may be in error: the DNA end matches TRBJ2-7 better. Germline V gene data show CDR1 as MNHEY and CDR2 as SVGAGI. The CDR3 loop spans 15 amino acids. The CDR3: CASSYSGAGAYEQYV. The DNA for the CDR3 is TGTGCCAGCAGTTACTCCGGAGCGGGAGCGTACGAGCAGTACGTC.

The CDR3 loop is CASSPTLAGANEQFF. The CDR3 nucleotides are TGTGCCAGCTCGCCGACGCTAGCGGGTGCCAATGAGCAGTTCTTC. The rearrangement links TRBV18 to TRBJ2-5; 8 bases match TRBD2. The DNA end is a closer match to TRBJ2-1, so the J assignment may be wrong. The CDR3 is made up of 15 amino acids. The germline V gene encodes CDR1 KGHSH and CDR2 LQKENI.

This clonotype was recorded once. The chain carries TRBV12-3 or TRBV12-4 and TRBJ2-5; 13 nucleotides agree with TRBD2. The CDR3 is 17 residues long. J gave up 2 bases and V 8 bases, and 11 bases lay outside the gene matches. CDR3 residues: CASAPRGGLAGQETQYF. CDR3 bases: TGTGCCAGCGCCCCTAGGGGGGGACTAGCGGGGCAAGAGACCCAGTACTTC.

The V gene is TRBV7-8, the J gene TRBJ2-3; D possibly corresponds to TRBD1 (5 bases). This CDR3 comprises 13 residues. Trimming stripped 5 bases from V and 8 bases from J, with 14 bases between. Germline loops: CDR1 SGHVS, CDR2 FQNEAQ. The CDR3 spells CASSLGPLSTQYF. The CDR3 nucleotides read TGTGCCAGCAGCCTGGGGCCCCTCAGTACGCAGTATTTT.

This clonotype turned up a few times. This chain joins TRBV20-1 and TRBJ2-5; 12 positions agree with TRBD2. Unmatched junction bases numbered 6, after V lost 6 bases and J lost 4 bases. Germline CDR1 DFQATT, CDR2 SNEGSKA (reference sequence). The CDR3 contains 14 residues. CDR3 sequence reads: CSAQETSGRETQYF. CDR3 DNA sequence: TGCAGTGCGCAGGAGACTAGCGGGAGAGAGACCCAGTACTTC.

This clonotype occurred once. V and J are TRBV24-1 and TRBJ2-5; tentative D call: TRBD2 (6 bases). This CDR3 contains 15 residues. Per germline, CDR1 KGHDR and CDR2 SFDVKD. Trimming removed 1 base from V and 2 bases from J, with 10 bases in between. The CDR3 region is CATSDFGSGQETQYF. CDR3 in DNA: TGTGCCACCAGTGATTTCGGGAGCGGTCAAGAGACCCAGTACTTC.

This clonotype was observed at least ten times. This chain joins TRBV3-1 and TRBJ2-5; D gene uncertain. The last part of the DNA fits TRBJ2-1 better; the J call may be wrong. The CDR3 is made up of 12 amino acids. The germline V gene encodes CDR1 LGHDT and CDR2 YNNKEL (reference sequence). The CDR3 DNA follows: TGTGCCAGCAGCCAAGGTGCGGTAGGGCAGTTCTTC. Encoded protein: CASSQGAVGQFF.

V is TRBV7-2 and J is TRBJ2-1, with 7 bases that match TRBD2. The CDR3 totals 16 residues. V was clipped by 5 bases and J by 5 bases; unmatched bases: 12. Germline V lookup: CDR1 SGHTA, CDR2 FQGNSA. The CDR3 nucleotides read TGTGCCAGCAGCCGGTCATGGGGGAGGGGAAACAATGAGCAGTTCTTC. As protein: CASSRSWGRGNNEQFF.

Details on this clonotype: Mismatch with germline at one junction end may stem from a read error. The chain carries TRBV5-1 and TRBJ2-1; D is perhaps TRBD2 (5 bases). This CDR3 comprises 15 residues. Germline CDR1 SGHRS, CDR2 YFSETQ. Here the CDR3 reads CAGSSGLLSDNEQFF. The DNA of the CDR3 is TGCGCCGGCAGCTCTGGACTCCTAAGTGACAATGAGCAGTTCTTC.

This clonotype showed up just a few times. One end of the junction varies from germline; a read error may be responsible. The chain employs TRBV6-5 and TRBJ2-3, with 9 bases matching TRBD2. The CDR3 covers 15 residues. The germline V gene encodes CDR1 MNHEY and CDR2 SVGAGI. Here the CDR3 reads CACSYGTSRSNTQYF. The CDR3 nucleotides are TGTGCCTGCAGTTACGGGACTAGCCGGAGCAATACGCAGTATTTT.

V usage is TRBV27 and J usage is TRBJ2-5; 7 bases are a match to TRBD2. Germline V gene data show CDR1 as MNHEY and CDR2 as SMNVEV (reference sequence). The CDR3 runs 14 residues. Unmatched junction bases numbered 12, after V lost 10 bases and J lost 4 bases. As DNA, the CDR3 is TGTGCCACCAAGGCCCCGGGAGGAAGAGAGACCCAGTACTTC. This gives the protein CATKAPGGRETQYF.